These 5 T cell receptor beta chains were sequenced from one sample in a study of control samples from healthy donors and cancer patients. Clones were sequenced by immunoSEQ multiplex PCR, and TCRdb holds only the in-frame ones, with some missing. This sample yields 75,000 to 95,000 clones, of which roughly 84% are seen a single time; roughly 40% belongs to the top ten. The sample taken for sequencing was PBMCs. The receptors derive from a man between 65 and 85 years old with lung cancer.

The chain links TRBV6-2 or TRBV6-3 to TRBJ2-7; 7 nucleotides line up with TRBD1. The CDR3 is made up of 15 amino acids. V lost 2 bases to trimming and J lost 6 bases; unmatched junction nucleotides: 10. The germline V gene encodes CDR1 MNHEY and CDR2 SVGEGT. The CDR3 sequence: CASSYREGAPREQYF. Here the CDR3 DNA reads TGTGCCAGCAGTTACCGTGAGGGGGCCCCTCGCGAGCAGTACTTC.

The chain carries TRBV2 and TRBJ1-1, with a weak D call TRBD1 (5 bases). This CDR3 has 15 residues. In germline, CDR1 is SNHLY, CDR2 FYNNEI. Trimming pared 0 bases from V and 6 bases from J, leaving 14 bases between. Written as DNA, the CDR3 is TGTGCCAGCAGTGAAGCTCGGAAAGGGGACCCTGAAGCTTTCTTT. This encodes CASSEARKGDPEAFF.

Only a few counts were recorded for this clone. The rearrangement links TRBV6-1 to TRBJ2-1; TRBD2 aligns across 14 bases. Losses at the gene ends were 2 bases for V and 4 bases for J; bases not matched to a gene: 1. The CDR3 is made up of 16 amino acids. The germline CDR1 and CDR2 sequences are MNHNS and SASEGT. This CDR3 reads CASSERLAGGYNEQFF. As DNA, the CDR3 is TGTGCCAGCAGTGAAAGACTAGCGGGGGGGTACAATGAGCAGTTCTTC.

In its sample, this clone was seen once. The V gene is TRBV5-1, the J gene TRBJ2-3; D possibly corresponds to TRBD2 (6 bases). This CDR3 has 15 residues. Per the germline V gene, CDR1 is SGHRS and CDR2 is YFSETQ. Deletions cut 3 bases from V and 0 bases from J, with 11 bases between. For the CDR3, the DNA is TGCGCCAGCAGCTCGGGACTTTCTAGCACAGATACGCAGTATTTT. Amino acids: CASSSGLSSTDTQYF.

The chain carries TRBV6-5 and TRBJ1-6; 7 bases match TRBD1. The CDR3 is 14 residues long. Germline values: CDR1 MNHEY, CDR2 SVGAGI. V shed 6 bases and J 9 bases; nucleotides not matched to a gene: 8. The CDR3 here is CASSPTGISSPLHF. CDR3 nucleotides: TGTGCCAGCAGCCCGACAGGGATTAGTTCACCCCTCCACTTT.